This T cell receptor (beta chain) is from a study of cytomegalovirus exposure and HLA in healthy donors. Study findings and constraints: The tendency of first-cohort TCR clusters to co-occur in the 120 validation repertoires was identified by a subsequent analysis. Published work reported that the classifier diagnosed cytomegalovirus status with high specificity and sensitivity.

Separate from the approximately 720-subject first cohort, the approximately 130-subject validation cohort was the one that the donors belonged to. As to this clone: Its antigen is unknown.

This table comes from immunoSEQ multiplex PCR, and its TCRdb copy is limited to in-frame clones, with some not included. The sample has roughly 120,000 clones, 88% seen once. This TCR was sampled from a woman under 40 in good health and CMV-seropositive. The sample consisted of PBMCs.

CDR3 sequence (DNA): TGTGCCAGCAGTGAAGGGGTGACAGGGGGCTACGAGCAGTACTTC. It yields the protein CASSEGVTGGYEQYF. The V gene is TRBV6-1, the J gene TRBJ2-7, with 9 bases matching TRBD1. V lost 1 base and J lost 3; bases outside the gene matches: 4. CDR1 is MNHNS and CDR2 is SASEGT in the germline V gene. The CDR3 length is 15 residues.